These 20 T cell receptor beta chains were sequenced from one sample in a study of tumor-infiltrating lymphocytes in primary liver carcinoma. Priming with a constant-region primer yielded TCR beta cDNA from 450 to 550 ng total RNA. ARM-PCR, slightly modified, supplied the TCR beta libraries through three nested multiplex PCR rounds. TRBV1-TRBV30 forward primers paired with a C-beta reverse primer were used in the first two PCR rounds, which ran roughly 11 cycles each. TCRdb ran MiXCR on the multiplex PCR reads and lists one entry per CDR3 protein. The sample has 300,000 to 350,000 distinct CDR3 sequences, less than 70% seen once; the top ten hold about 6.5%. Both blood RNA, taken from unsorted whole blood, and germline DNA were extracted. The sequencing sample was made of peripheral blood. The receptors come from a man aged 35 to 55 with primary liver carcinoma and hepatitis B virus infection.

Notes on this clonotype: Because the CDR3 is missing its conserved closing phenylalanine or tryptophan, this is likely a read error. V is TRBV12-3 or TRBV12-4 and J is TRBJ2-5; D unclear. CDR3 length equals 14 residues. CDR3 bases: TGTGACAGCAGTTTTTTTAGTGCACAAGAGACCCAGTACTTA. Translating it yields CDSSFFSAQETQYL.

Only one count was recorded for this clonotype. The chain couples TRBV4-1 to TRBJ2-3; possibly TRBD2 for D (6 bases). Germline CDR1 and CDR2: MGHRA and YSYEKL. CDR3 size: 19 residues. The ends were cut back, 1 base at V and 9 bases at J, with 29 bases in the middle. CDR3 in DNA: TGCGCCAGCAGCCAAGGAATGAGAGAACTGGGGATGGGCGGAGGGACGCAGTATTTT. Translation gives CASSQGMRELGMGGGTQYF.

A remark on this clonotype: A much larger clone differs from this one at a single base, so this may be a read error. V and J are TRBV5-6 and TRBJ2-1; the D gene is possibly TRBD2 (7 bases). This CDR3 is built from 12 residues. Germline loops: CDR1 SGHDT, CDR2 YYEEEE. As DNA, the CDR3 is TGTGCCAGCAGCCGTGCGGGGGCTGAGCATTTCTTC. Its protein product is CASSRAGAEHFF.

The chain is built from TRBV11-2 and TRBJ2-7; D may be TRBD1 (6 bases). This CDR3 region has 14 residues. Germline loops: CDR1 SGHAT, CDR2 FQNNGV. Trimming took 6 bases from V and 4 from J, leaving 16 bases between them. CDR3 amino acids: CASRLEPGVYEQYF. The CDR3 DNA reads TGTGCCAGCAGACTAGAGCCAGGGGTGTACGAGCAGTACTTC.

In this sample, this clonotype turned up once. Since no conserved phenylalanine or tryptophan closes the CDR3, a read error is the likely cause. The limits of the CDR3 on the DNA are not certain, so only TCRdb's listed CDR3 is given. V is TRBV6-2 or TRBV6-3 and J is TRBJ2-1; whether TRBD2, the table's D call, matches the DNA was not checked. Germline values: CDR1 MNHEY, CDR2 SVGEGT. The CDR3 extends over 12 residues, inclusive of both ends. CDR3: CASSRSRNEQFL.

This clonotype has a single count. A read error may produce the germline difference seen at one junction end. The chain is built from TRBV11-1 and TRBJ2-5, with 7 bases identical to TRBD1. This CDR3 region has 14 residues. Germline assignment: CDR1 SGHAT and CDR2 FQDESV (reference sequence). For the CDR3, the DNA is TGTGCCAGCAGTGGGACAGTGGACCGAGAGACCCATTACTTC. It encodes CASSGTVDRETHYF.

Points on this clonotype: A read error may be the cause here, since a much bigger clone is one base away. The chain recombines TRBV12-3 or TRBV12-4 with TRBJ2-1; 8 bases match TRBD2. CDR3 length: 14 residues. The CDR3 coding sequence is TGTGCCAGCAGACTAGCGGCCCCCTACAATGAGCAGTTGTTC. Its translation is CASRLAAPYNEQLF.

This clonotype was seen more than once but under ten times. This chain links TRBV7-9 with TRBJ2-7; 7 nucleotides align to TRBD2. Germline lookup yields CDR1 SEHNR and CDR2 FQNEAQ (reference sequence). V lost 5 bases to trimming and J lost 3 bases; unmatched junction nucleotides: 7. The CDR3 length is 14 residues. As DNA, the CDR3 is TGTGCCAGCAGCACCGGTGGCGGGAGCTACGAGCAGTACTTC. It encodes CASSTGGGSYEQYF.

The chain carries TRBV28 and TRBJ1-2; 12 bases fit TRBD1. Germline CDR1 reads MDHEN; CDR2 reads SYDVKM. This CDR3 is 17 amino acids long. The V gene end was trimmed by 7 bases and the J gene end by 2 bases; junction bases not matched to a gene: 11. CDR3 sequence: CASIKPGQGAVNYGYTF. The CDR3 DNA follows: TGTGCCAGCATCAAGCCGGGACAGGGGGCCGTAAACTATGGCTACACCTTC.

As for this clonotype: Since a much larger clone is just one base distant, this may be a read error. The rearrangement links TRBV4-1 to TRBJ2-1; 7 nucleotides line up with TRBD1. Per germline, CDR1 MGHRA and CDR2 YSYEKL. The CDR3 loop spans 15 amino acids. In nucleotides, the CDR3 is TGCGCCAGCAGCCCCGGGACAGTAGATTACAATGACCAGTTCTTC. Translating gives CASSPGTVDYNDQFF.

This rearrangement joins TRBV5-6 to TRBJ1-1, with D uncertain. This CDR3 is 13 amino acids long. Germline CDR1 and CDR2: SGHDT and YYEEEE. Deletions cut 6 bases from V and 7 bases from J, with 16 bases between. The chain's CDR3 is CASKRGYGSEAFF. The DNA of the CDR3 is TGTGCCAGCAAACGAGGGTATGGAAGTGAAGCTTTCTTT.

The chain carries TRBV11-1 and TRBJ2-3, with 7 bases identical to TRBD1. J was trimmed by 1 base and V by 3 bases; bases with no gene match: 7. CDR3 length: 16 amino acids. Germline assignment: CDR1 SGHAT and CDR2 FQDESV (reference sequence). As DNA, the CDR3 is TGTGCCAGCAGCTTTTCCCGGGACAGCCGCACAGATACGCAGTATTTT. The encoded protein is CASSFSRDSRTDTQYF.

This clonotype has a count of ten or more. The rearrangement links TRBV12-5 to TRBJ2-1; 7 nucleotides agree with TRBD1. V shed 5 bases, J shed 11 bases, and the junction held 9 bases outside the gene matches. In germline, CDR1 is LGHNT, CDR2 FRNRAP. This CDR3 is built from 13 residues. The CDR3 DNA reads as TGTGCTAGTGGTCCCGGGACAGTAGATAAGCAGTTCTTC. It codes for CASGPGTVDKQFF. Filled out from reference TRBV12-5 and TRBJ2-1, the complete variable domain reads DARVTQTPRHKVTEMGQEVTMRCQPILGHNTVFWYRQTMMQGLELLAYFRNRAPLDDSGMPKDRFSAEMPDATLATLKIQPSEPRDSAVYFCASGPGTVDKQFFGPGTRLTVL.

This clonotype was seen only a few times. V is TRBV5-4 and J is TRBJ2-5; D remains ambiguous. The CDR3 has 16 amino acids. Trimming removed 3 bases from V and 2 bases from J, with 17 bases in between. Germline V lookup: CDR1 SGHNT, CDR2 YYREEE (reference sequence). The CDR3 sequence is CASSSTSVRFQETQYF. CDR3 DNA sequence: TGTGCCAGCAGCTCCACTTCAGTCCGTTTTCAAGAGACCCAGTACTTC.

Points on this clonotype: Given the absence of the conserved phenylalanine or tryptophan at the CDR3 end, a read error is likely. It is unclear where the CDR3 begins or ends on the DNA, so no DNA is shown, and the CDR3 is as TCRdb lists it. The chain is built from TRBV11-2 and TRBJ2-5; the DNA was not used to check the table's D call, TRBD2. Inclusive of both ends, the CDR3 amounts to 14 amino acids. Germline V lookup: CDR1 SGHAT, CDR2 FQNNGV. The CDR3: CASGLDRAQETQYS.

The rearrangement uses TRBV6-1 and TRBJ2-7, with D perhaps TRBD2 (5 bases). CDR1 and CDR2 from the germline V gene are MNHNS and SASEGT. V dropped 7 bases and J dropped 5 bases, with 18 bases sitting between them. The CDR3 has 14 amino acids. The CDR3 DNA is TGTGCCAGCAAGAGGACTCCAGTCCATAACGAGCAGTACTTC. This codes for CASKRTPVHNEQYF.

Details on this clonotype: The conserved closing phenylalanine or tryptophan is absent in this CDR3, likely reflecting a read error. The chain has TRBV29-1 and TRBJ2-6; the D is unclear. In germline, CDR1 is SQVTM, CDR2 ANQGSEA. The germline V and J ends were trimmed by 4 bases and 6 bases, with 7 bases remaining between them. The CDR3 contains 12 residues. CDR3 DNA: TGCAGCGTTGCGGGTCCGGCCAACGTCCTGACTTCC. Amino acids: CSVAGPANVLTS.

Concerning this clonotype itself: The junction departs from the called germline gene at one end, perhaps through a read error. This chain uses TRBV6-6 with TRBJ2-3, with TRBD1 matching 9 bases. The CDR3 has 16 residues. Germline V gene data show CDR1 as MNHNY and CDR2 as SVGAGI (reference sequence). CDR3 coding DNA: TGTGTCAGCAGTTATTCACCCGGGACAGGGTCAGATACGCAGTATTTT. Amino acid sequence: CVSSYSPGTGSDTQYF.

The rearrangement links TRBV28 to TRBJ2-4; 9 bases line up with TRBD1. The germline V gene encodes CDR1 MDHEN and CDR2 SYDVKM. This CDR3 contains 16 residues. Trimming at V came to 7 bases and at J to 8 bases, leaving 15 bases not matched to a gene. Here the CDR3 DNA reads TGTGCCAGCAAACTTACCCTAGGACAGGGGCAGGACATTCAGTACTTC. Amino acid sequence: CASKLTLGQGQDIQYF. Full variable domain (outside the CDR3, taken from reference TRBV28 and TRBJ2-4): DVKVTQSSRYLVKRTGEKVFLECVQDMDHENMFWYRQDPGLGLRLIYFSYDVKMKEKGDIPEGYSVSREKKERFSLILESASTNQTSMYLCASKLTLGQGQDIQYFGAGTRLSVL.

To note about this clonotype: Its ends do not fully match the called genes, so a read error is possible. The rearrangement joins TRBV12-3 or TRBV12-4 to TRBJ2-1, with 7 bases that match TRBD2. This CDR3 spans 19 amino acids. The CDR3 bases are TGTGCCAGCGGTTTTCAGCCCCTATCGGGAGGCCCCTCCTACAATGAGCAGTTCTTC. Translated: CASGFQPLSGGPSYNEQFF.